The 27 T cell receptor beta chains below were found in one sample sequenced in a study of control samples from healthy donors and cancer patients (TCRdb year 2020). Library method: the immunoSEQ multiplex PCR assay. The source is immuneACCESS, and TCRdb retained only in-frame sequences with V and J called. Part of the clones is not carried over; for the studies checked, unresolved V genes explain less than half of this, and the remainder is unexplained. The sample includes approximately 100,000 clones, with around 90% observed a single time. Approximately 3% of the sample goes to the ten largest clones. Source material: blood. The receptors here all came from a human donor in good health. The donor label of this sample is uncertain.

The chain joins TRBV5-8 to TRBJ2-1; no definite D call. The CDR3 contains 9 residues. Germline values: CDR1 SGHTS, CDR2 YDEGEE. The V and J ends lost 6 bases and 8 bases respectively, with 3 bases between them. In DNA form, the CDR3 reads TGTGCCAGCATTGATGAGCAGTTCTTC. Translating it yields CASIDEQFF.

This clone was recorded once. The J gene is TRBJ1-6, the V gene TRBV25-1; D is unresolved. Per the germline V gene, CDR1 is MGHDK and CDR2 is SYGVNS. Deletions cut 2 bases from V and 4 bases from J, with 3 bases between. The CDR3 length is 13 residues. This CDR3 reads CASSEQYNSPLHF. CDR3 bases: TGTGCCAGCAGTGAACAGTATAATTCACCCCTCCACTTT.

The V gene is TRBV5-1, the J gene TRBJ1-1; D gene ambiguous. Per germline, CDR1 SGHRS and CDR2 YFSETQ. This CDR3 region has 12 residues. V dropped 2 bases and J dropped 7 bases, with 9 bases sitting between them. The CDR3 bases are TGCGCCAGCAGCTTCAGTGGGGTTGAAGCTTTCTTT. Translation: CASSFSGVEAFF.

This clone was found once. The gene calls are TRBV10-3 and TRBJ2-7; D not certain. The germline V gene encodes CDR1 ENHRY and CDR2 SYGVKD. The CDR3 is 12 residues long. Deletions cut 0 bases from V and 5 bases from J, with 5 bases between. CDR3 nucleotide sequence: TGTGCCATCAGTGAGTCTGGGGACGAGCAGTACGTC. This sequence encodes CAISESGDEQYV.

The rearrangement links TRBV19 to TRBJ2-1, with 13 bases aligning to TRBD2. The germline V gene encodes CDR1 LNHDA and CDR2 SQIVND (reference sequence). V trimming: 4 bases; J trimming: 0 bases; junction bases outside the gene matches: 3. CDR3 size: 17 residues. This chain's CDR3 is CASSRGLAGSSYNEQFF. The CDR3 DNA reads TGTGCCAGTAGTAGGGGACTAGCGGGGAGCTCCTACAATGAGCAGTTCTTC.

The chain joins TRBV5-1 to TRBJ2-3; possibly TRBD1 for D (5 bases). Germline assignment: CDR1 SGHRS and CDR2 YFSETQ. The CDR3 extends over 14 amino acids. The ends were cut back, 5 bases at V and 1 base at J, with 11 bases in the middle. The CDR3 coding sequence is TGCGCCAGCAGGAAGACAGTAGGCACAGATACGCAGTATTTT. Its protein product is CASRKTVGTDTQYF.

The chain employs TRBV7-2 and TRBJ2-7; D may be TRBD1 or TRBD2 (6 bases each). Germline V gene data show CDR1 as SGHTA and CDR2 as FQGNSA. CDR3 length: 14 amino acids. V gave up 1 base and J gave up 7 bases, with 14 bases separating them. The CDR3 bases are TGTGCCAGCAGCTTAGGACCGGGGGCGGGGGAGCAGTACTTC. It codes for CASSLGPGAGEQYF.

The CDR3 region is CASSPGDRTNTEAFF. CDR3 sequence (DNA): TGTGCCAGCAGTCCTGGGGACAGAACCAACACTGAAGCTTTCTTT. The V and J genes are TRBV28 and TRBJ1-1; TRBD1 aligns across 7 bases. The length of the CDR3 is 15 residues. V was pared by 5 bases and J by 2 bases, with 8 bases of the junction left unmatched. The V gene's germline CDR1 is MDHEN and CDR2 SYDVKM.

This chain joins TRBV6-2 or TRBV6-3 and TRBJ1-2; perhaps TRBD1 as D (5 bases). This CDR3 comprises 13 residues. Trimming shortened V by 4 bases and J by 1 base, and 7 bases separated the two germline ends. CDR1 MNHEY and CDR2 SVGEGT come from the germline V gene. The chain's CDR3 is CASSSTVNYGYTF. CDR3 sequence (DNA): TGTGCCAGCAGTTCGACAGTTAACTATGGCTACACCTTC.

The rearrangement uses TRBV19 and TRBJ1-5; D is unclear. This CDR3 comprises 13 residues. V lost 8 bases and J 9 bases, leaving 17 bases between the germline ends. In germline, CDR1 is LNHDA, CDR2 SQIVND (reference sequence). The CDR3 reads CASRLEDRGPQHF. CDR3 DNA: TGTGCCAGTCGCCTTGAGGACCGCGGGCCCCAGCATTTT.

This clone was found once. The chain has TRBV7-8 and TRBJ2-7, with D uncertain. Trimming cost V 2 bases and J 5 bases, with 13 bases left between them. CDR3 length: 14 amino acids. Germline V CDR1 and CDR2: SGHVS, FQNEAQ. In DNA form, the CDR3 reads TGTGCCAGCAGCTTAAACCCCGGTCGCCACGAGCAGTACTTC. It codes for CASSLNPGRHEQYF.

This clone was seen only once. The J gene is TRBJ1-4, the V gene TRBV13, with D possibly TRBD1 on 6 matching bases. CDR1 and CDR2 (germline): PRHDT, FYEKMQ (reference sequence). The CDR3 length is 14 residues. Trimming took off 3 bases at V and 3 bases at J, with 8 bases between the two ends. The CDR3 nucleotides read TGTGCCAGCAGCTTCAGGGGATCTAATGAAAAACTGTTTTTT. It is translated as CASSFRGSNEKLFF. The full variable domain, in which reference TRBV13 and TRBJ1-4 provide the parts outside the CDR3, is AAGVIQSPRHLIKEKRETATLKCYPIPRHDTVYWYQQGPGQDPQFLISFYEKMQSDKGSIPDRFSAQQFSDYHSELNMSSLELGDSALYFCASSFRGSNEKLFFGSGTQLSVL.

This chain joins TRBV4-3 and TRBJ1-1; D unclear. Germline V gene data show CDR1 as LGHNA and CDR2 as YSLEER. There are 16 residues in the CDR3. V lost 4 bases to trimming and J lost 0 bases, with 15 bases between them. The CDR3 DNA reads as TGCGCCAGCAGCCTCCGGGTATGGGAACTGAACACTGAAGCTTTCTTT. Protein sequence: CASSLRVWELNTEAFF.

V and J are TRBV9 and TRBJ1-2; no clear D gene. This CDR3 comprises 13 residues. Per the germline V gene, CDR1 is SGDLS and CDR2 is YYNGEE. V lost 0 bases, J lost 0 bases, and 3 bases lay in between. CDR3 region: CASSVVANYGYTF. In DNA, the CDR3 is TGTGCCAGCAGCGTAGTGGCTAACTATGGCTACACCTTC.

This chain uses TRBV6-2 or TRBV6-3 with TRBJ2-7; 8 bases fit TRBD1. The CDR3 length is 17 residues. Losses at the gene ends were 5 bases for V and 3 bases for J; bases not matched to a gene: 15. The germline gives CDR1 MNHEY, CDR2 SVGEGT. The CDR3 sequence: CASSPRIGQGARYEQYF. The CDR3, as DNA: TGTGCCAGCAGTCCACGAATTGGACAGGGTGCCCGCTACGAGCAGTACTTC.

This clone was picked up one time. Other nucleotide sequences in the sample specify the same CDR3. The rearrangement uses TRBV20-1 and TRBJ2-5; possibly TRBD2 for D (6 bases). Germline V lookup: CDR1 DFQATT, CDR2 SNEGSKA (reference sequence). The V end was cut by 2 bases, the J end by 5 bases, with 6 bases between. The CDR3 runs to 11 residues. CDR3 loop: CSARREETQYF. For the CDR3, the DNA is TGCAGTGCTAGACGGGAGGAGACCCAGTACTTC.

The chain has TRBV30 and TRBJ1-6; maybe TRBD1 (5 bases). V was pared by 0 bases and J by 7 bases, with 10 bases between. The CDR3 is 14 residues long. CDR1 GTSNPN and CDR2 SVGIG come from the germline V gene (reference sequence). The CDR3 is CAWSVLGENSPLHF. The DNA of the CDR3 is TGTGCCTGGAGTGTACTAGGGGAGAATTCACCCCTCCACTTT.

The chain has TRBV27 and TRBJ2-1; the match to TRBD2 covers 8 bases. The V gene end was trimmed by 3 bases and the J gene end by 6 bases; junction bases not matched to a gene: 16. The CDR3 runs 18 residues. CDR1 and CDR2 from the germline V gene are MNHEY and SMNVEV (reference sequence). In nucleotides, the CDR3 is TGTGCCAGCAGTTTCACAAGGCAAGGGACTAGAAGGGGCAATGAGCAGTTCTTC. Translating gives CASSFTRQGTRRGNEQFF.

The V call is TRBV5-4, the J call TRBJ1-5; no definite D call. The CDR3 is 12 residues long. V gave up 3 bases and J gave up 7 bases, with 8 bases separating them. Germline V gene data show CDR1 as SGHNT and CDR2 as YYREEE (reference sequence). The CDR3 DNA sequence: TGTGCCAGCAGCTCCCTAGGGCAGCCCCAGCATTTT. Protein sequence: CASSSLGQPQHF.

This rearrangement joins TRBV3-1 (or the pseudogene TRBV3-2) to TRBJ1-3, with a tentative D call TRBD1 (6 bases). The CDR3 length is 16 residues. With 1 base removed from V and 2 bases from J, the gap between germline ends came to 12 bases. The germline gives CDR1 LGHDT, CDR2 YNNKEL (reference sequence). The CDR3 coding sequence is TGTGCCAGCAGCCAAGTTCAGGGGCTCACTGGAAACACCATATATTTT. Its translation: CASSQVQGLTGNTIYF.

V usage is TRBV24-1 and J usage is TRBJ2-3; 8 bases match TRBD1. V lost 5 bases, J lost 1 base, and 7 bases stayed unmatched. CDR3 length: 16 residues. CDR1 KGHDR and CDR2 SFDVKD come from the germline V gene. The CDR3 nucleotides are TGTGCCACCAGTGCTATGCGGGGACAGGGCACAGATACGCAGTATTTT. Its protein product is CATSAMRGQGTDTQYF.

The chain has TRBV19 and TRBJ2-2; D is possibly TRBD1 (5 bases). Between the trimmed V and J ends, which lost 9 bases and 9 bases, there was a span of 14 bases. The CDR3 contains 12 residues. The germline CDR1 and CDR2 sequences are LNHDA and SQIVND (reference sequence). The CDR3 is CASADSPWELFF. CDR3 in DNA: TGTGCCAGCGCTGACAGTCCATGGGAGCTGTTTTTT.

This clone is a singleton in its sample. The gene calls are TRBV3-1 (or the pseudogene TRBV3-2) and TRBJ2-3; D gene uncertain. The V end lost 6 bases, the J end lost 0 bases, and 7 bases lay between the germline ends. The germline V gene encodes CDR1 LGHDT and CDR2 YNNKEL (reference sequence). The CDR3 is 13 residues long. CDR3 amino acids: CASRLSSTDTQYF. CDR3 nucleotides: TGTGCCAGCAGACTTTCTAGCACAGATACGCAGTATTTT.

V gene TRBV21-1 combines with J gene TRBJ1-2; no check of the table's D call, TRBD1, against the DNA was made. TRBV21-1 constitutes a pseudogene. CDR3 length equals 17 residues. DNA of the CDR3: TGTGCCAGCAGCAAAGGGGTCCGGGACAGGCATATTATCGTCTCCACCTTC. Residues: CASSKGVRDRHIIVSTF.

This chain's CDR3 is CASSQAGLGYEQYF. DNA for the CDR3: TGTGCCAGCAGCCAAGCTGGGCTCGGGTACGAGCAGTACTTC. V gene TRBV14 combines with J gene TRBJ2-7, with D hard to call. This CDR3 comprises 14 residues. The ends were cut back, 1 base at V and 4 bases at J, with 11 bases in the middle. Per the germline V gene, CDR1 is SGHDN and CDR2 is FVKESK.

The chain couples TRBV6-5 to TRBJ2-1, with no clear D. Germline CDR1 reads MNHEY; CDR2 reads SVGAGI. This CDR3 contains 15 residues. Trimming left V 2 bases short and J 4 bases short, with 12 bases between. CDR3 DNA: TGTGCCAGCAGTTACGGAGACCCTAGTTACAATGAGCAGTTCTTC. Protein product: CASSYGDPSYNEQFF.

The J gene is TRBJ1-4, the V gene TRBV6-1; D remains ambiguous. The CDR3 covers 17 residues. V was shortened by 4 bases and J by 0 bases, with 15 bases between the two germline ends. The germline V gene encodes CDR1 MNHNS and CDR2 SASEGT. The DNA of the CDR3 is TGTGCCAGCAGTGTCACAGAAACCCCTGCAACTAATGAAAAACTGTTTTTT. It specifies CASSVTETPATNEKLFF.